A single T cell receptor (beta chain) is shown here with its context. Its antigen is currently unknown. The library was prepared for alpha chains; this beta chain is a stray read, so its frequency means little. Every TCR cDNA molecule carried a tag that served as a unique molecular identifier. One entry per CDR3 protein results from TCRdb running MiXCR on the 5' RACE reads. This table has some 120 distinct CDR3 sequences, over 20% appearing once. The germline gives CDR1 MNHEY, CDR2 SVGAGI. V was clipped by 6 bases and J by 3 bases, with 11 bases between them. The CDR3 is made up of 13 amino acids. The record originates from a study of spatial heterogeneity in lung cancer. Study findings and constraints: Alpha and beta chain coverage of tumor T cells was estimated at about 7% and 13%, respectively. Expanded intratumoral alpha and beta TCR counts tracked tumor mutation counts.

Time point of the sample: sample taken at primary tumor resection. This chain uses TRBV6-5 with TRBJ1-2; D may be TRBD1 (6 bases). This clonotype was obtained from a male donor with early-stage non-small cell lung cancer. Sequenced here: lung tumor tissue, sampled at surgery. The DNA of the CDR3 is TGTGCCAGCAGCCCACAGGGCTACTATGGCTACACCTTC. It is translated as CASSPQGYYGYTF.